This is a list of T cell receptor beta chains from one sample in a study of T cell repertoires in cytomegalovirus infection. Each CDR3 protein gets one entry after TCRdb re-called the reads with MiXCR. The table has 310,000 or so distinct CDR3 sequences, more than 20% seen once; the top ten hold roughly 15%. For these TCRs, the target antigens are not known. This sample comprised cultured PBMCs, obtained from culture after CMV antigen stimulation. These TCRs come from a human donor in good health (CMV status not recorded). Some clones in this sample may be carry-over from other donors' samples. Each CDR3 is given with its conserved first and last residue. The order of the fields is D gene, V gene, J gene, clone size, CDR3 protein, CDR3 DNA. The D gene is left open where the match is weak. The size entry is marked missing in some rows and otherwise reads once, few, many or a size class.

TRBD2	TRBV7-2	TRBJ2-3	.	CASRLAVLNMNTDTQYF	TGTGCCAGCAGACTAGCGGTCCTAAACATGAACACAGATACGCAGTATTTT
TRBD1	TRBV7-2	TRBJ2-7	many	CASSARDRGNEQYF	TGTGCCAGCAGCGCCCGGGACAGGGGTAACGAGCAGTACTTC
.	TRBV4-1	TRBJ2-3	few	CASRPSGSDTQYF	TGCGCCAGCCGACCGAGCGGATCAGATACGCAGTATTTT
.	TRBV7-2	TRBJ1-5	many	CASSPGTRASQPQHF	TGTGCCAGCAGCCCCGGGACACGGGCAAGTCAGCCCCAGCATTTT
TRBD1	TRBV6-2/TRBV6-3	TRBJ1-2	.	CASSWDREGYTF	TGTGCCAGCAGTTGGGACAGGGAAGGCTACACCTTC
.	TRBV20-1	TRBJ1-6	few	CSAEEGFANSPLHF	TGCAGTGCGGAAGAGGGGTTCGCTAATTCACCCCTCCACTTT
TRBD1	TRBV7-9	TRBJ2-7	few	CASSFGQGKGEQYF	TGTGCCAGCAGCTTCGGACAGGGAAAGGGCGAGCAGTACTTC
.	TRBV7-2	TRBJ1-5	many	CASSLAGGRHQPQHF	TGTGCCAGCAGCTTAGCAGGGGGACGCCATCAGCCCCAGCATTTT
.	TRBV4-1	TRBJ2-3	once	CASSQVGTATDTQYF	TGCGCCAGCAGCCAAGTGGGAACGGCCACAGATACGCAGTATTTT
.	TRBV6-6	TRBJ1-2	.	CATHGEGGGYTF	TGTGCCACTCACGGGGAAGGGGGTGGCTACACCTTC
.	TRBV7-6	TRBJ2-7	few	CASSLIEGTPYEQYF	TGTGCCAGCAGCCTAATCGAAGGCACCCCCTACGAGCAGTACTTC
.	TRBV7-2	TRBJ2-4	.	CASSFFRGKNIQYF	TGTGCCAGCAGCTTCTTCAGGGGAAAAAACATTCAGTACTTC
TRBD2	TRBV27	TRBJ2-1	.	CASSPRREPEGNEQFF	TGTGCCAGCAGTCCGAGGCGGGAGCCCGAAGGGAATGAGCAGTTCTTC
.	TRBV7-6	TRBJ1-6	few	CASSLQTSSYNSPLHF	TGTGCCAGCAGCTTACAGACGAGCTCCTATAATTCACCCCTCCACTTT
.	TRBV5-4	TRBJ2-3	.	CASSSRQKASTDTQYF	TGTGCCAGCAGCAGCCGACAGAAAGCTAGCACAGATACGCAGTATTTT
.	TRBV10-2	TRBJ2-3	few	CASGSVSTDTQYF	TGCGCCAGCGGCAGCGTGAGCACAGATACGCAGTATTTT